The entry below describes one TCR beta chain. Its antigen is still unknown. Germline V gene lookup returns CDR1 MNHEY and CDR2 SMNVEV (reference sequence). The CDR3 covers 14 residues. The V end was cut by 2 bases, the J end by 1 base, with 8 bases between. This entry is derived from a study of cytomegalovirus exposure and HLA in healthy donors. Across the whole study: Unique TCRs numbering roughly 85 million, obtained from HLA-typed donors, made up an early data release.

Broader study findings: In a later analysis, V- and J-gene trimming of beta chains associated with a DCLRE1C missense variant, replicated independently. In a later analysis, several top co-occurrence clusters appeared linked to parvovirus B19, influenza, CMV and Epstein-Barr virus.

In the PCR, 60 Vbeta and 13 Jbeta primers were used. Per the authors' pipeline: An analysis performed later counted 70 million to 90 million unique TCR beta chains (approximately 10 million of them shared). Sequencing used immunoSEQ multiplex PCR; TCRdb keeps in-frame clones, though not all of them. V and J calls and clone size are copied from that table; D and trimming were computed from the DNA. The table records roughly 150,000 clones, 73% of them present only once. This receptor was identified in a woman in her late teens or twenties in good health and CMV-seronegative. The chain uses TRBV27 and TRBJ1-1; D not certain. Sequenced material: PBMCs. The DNA of the CDR3 is TGTGCCAGCAGTTTAGTTCCGGGGAACACTGAAGCTTTCTTT. Translating gives CASSLVPGNTEAFF.